These 27 T cell receptor beta chains originate from one sample sequenced in a study of T-cell memory formation after mild COVID-19. TCRdb reprocessed the 5' RACE reads with MiXCR, giving one entry per CDR3 protein. The table includes approximately 440,000 distinct CDR3 sequences, about 20% detected once. The sample was PBMCs or a T cell subset sorted from them (not recorded which). These receptors all stem from an adult woman who had mild COVID-19 (a few samples of this study predate the infection). Cell type and time point are not known.

This clonotype occurred a few times. The chain has TRBV3-1 and TRBJ1-2, with 7 bases that match TRBD1. Trimming took 0 bases from V and 8 from J; bases not matched to a gene: 12. The CDR3 sequence is 16 residues long. Per germline, CDR1 LGHDT and CDR2 YNNKEL (reference sequence). As DNA, the CDR3 is TGTGCCAGCAGCCAAGATTATGGACAGGCCTCCCCCGGCTACACCTTC. It codes for CASSQDYGQASPGYTF.

This clonotype appeared a few times. CDR3 DNA sequence: TGCGCCAGCAGCTTGGAACTAGGGCGAGTGGTAGATACGCAGTATTTT. The encoded protein is CASSLELGRVVDTQYF. The genes are TRBV5-1 and TRBJ2-3; D might be TRBD2 (5 bases). The germline gives CDR1 SGHRS, CDR2 YFSETQ. The length of the CDR3 is 16 residues. V lost 0 bases to trimming and J lost 5 bases, with 16 bases between them.

The gene calls are TRBV6-5 and TRBJ1-6; D may be TRBD1 (6 bases). V gave up 0 bases and J gave up 9 bases, with 21 bases separating them. Looked up from germline, CDR1 is MNHEY and CDR2 is SVGAGI. This CDR3 has 18 amino acids. CDR3 amino acids: CASSYSISGHRAGSPLHF. In DNA, the CDR3 is TGTGCCAGCAGTTACTCGATATCGGGACACCGGGCGGGTTCACCCCTCCACTTT.

A few counts support this clonotype. The chain recombines TRBV7-3 with TRBJ2-3; D not certain. The germline gives CDR1 SGHTA, CDR2 FQGTGA. The CDR3 totals 13 residues. V lost 5 bases to trimming and J lost 4 bases, with 10 bases between them. The DNA for the CDR3 is TGTGCCAGCAGCCGAGTGGGGTCAGATACGCAGTATTTT. Protein: CASSRVGSDTQYF.

The rearrangement joins TRBV30 to TRBJ2-1; TRBD1 aligns across 9 bases. Trimming took 5 bases from V and 2 from J; bases not matched to a gene: 10. The CDR3 is made up of 16 amino acids. Germline V CDR1 and CDR2: GTSNPN, SVGIG (reference sequence). The CDR3 nucleotides read TGTGCCTGGGGCAAACCGGGACAGGGCGCCTACAATGAGCAGTTCTTC. It specifies CAWGKPGQGAYNEQFF.

This clonotype was detected a few times. The rearrangement links TRBV28 to TRBJ2-7, with 12 nucleotides matching TRBD2. J lost 7 bases, V lost 5 bases, and 6 bases had no gene match. Germline CDR1 MDHEN, CDR2 SYDVKM. The CDR3 is 14 residues long. CDR3 in DNA: TGTGCCAGCAGTATCTCGGGACTAGCGGGTGAGCAGTACTTC. Translation: CASSISGLAGEQYF.

This clonotype was counted a few times. The chain combines TRBV11-3 with TRBJ2-3; the D is unclear. Between the trimmed V and J ends, which lost 0 bases and 7 bases, there was a span of 8 bases. The CDR3 runs 13 residues. CDR1 is SGHNT and CDR2 is YENEEA in the germline V gene. The chain's CDR3 is CASSLEAAYTQYF. As DNA, the CDR3 is TGTGCCAGCAGCTTAGAGGCGGCCTATACGCAGTATTTT.

The sample holds many counts of this clonotype. The chain joins TRBV4-3 to TRBJ2-1, with D possibly being TRBD2 (5 bases). Per germline, CDR1 LGHNA and CDR2 YSLEER. This CDR3 is built from 13 residues. The germline V and J ends were trimmed by 4 bases and 10 bases, with 14 bases remaining between them. The CDR3 bases are TGCGCCAGCAGCCCCCTCGGTGGCGGGGAGCAGTTCTTC. The encoded protein is CASSPLGGGEQFF.

This clonotype was found a few times. This chain connects TRBV4-2 to TRBJ1-3; 7 bases line up with TRBD1. The J segment lost 4 bases and the V segment lost 2 bases, leaving 5 bases of the junction unmatched. The CDR3 runs 15 residues. Germline assignment: CDR1 LGHNA and CDR2 YNFKEQ. The CDR3 here is CASSQHDRAGNTIYF. The CDR3 DNA follows: TGTGCCAGCAGCCAACACGACAGGGCCGGAAACACCATATATTTT.

This clonotype came up a few times. V gene TRBV20-1 combines with J gene TRBJ2-1; no clear D. Trimming removed 4 bases at V and 2 bases at J, with 6 bases between. This CDR3 region has 12 residues. The germline gives CDR1 DFQATT, CDR2 SNEGSKA (reference sequence). CDR3: CSATDTYNEQFF. Here the CDR3 DNA reads TGCAGTGCTACAGACACCTACAATGAGCAGTTCTTC.

The rearrangement links TRBV6-5 to TRBJ1-1, with 9 bases identical to TRBD1. The J segment lost 6 bases and the V segment lost 6 bases, leaving 11 bases of the junction unmatched. Germline CDR1 is MNHEY and CDR2 is SVGAGI. This CDR3 spans 15 amino acids. In nucleotides, the CDR3 is TGTGCCAGCAGCGAATACAGGGGGCCGATCGCTGAAGCTTTCTTT. As protein: CASSEYRGPIAEAFF.

This clonotype occurred a few times. The genes are TRBV4-1 and TRBJ1-5; no reliable D call. CDR3 size: 16 residues. Deletions cut 0 bases from V and 4 bases from J, with 13 bases between. In germline, CDR1 is MGHRA, CDR2 YSYEKL. The CDR3 here is CASSQEGRAVNQPQHF. In nucleotides, the CDR3 is TGCGCCAGCAGCCAAGAGGGAAGGGCAGTTAATCAGCCCCAGCATTTT.

The chain has TRBV7-9 and TRBJ1-4; D is unclear. The germline gives CDR1 SEHNR, CDR2 FQNEAQ (reference sequence). This CDR3 spans 12 amino acids. Trimming pared 11 bases from V and 6 bases from J, leaving 13 bases between. CDR3 DNA: TGTGCCGCGATCGGTCGAGATGAAAAACTGTTTTTT. Its translation: CAAIGRDEKLFF.

This clonotype is labeled as medium-sized. The chain uses TRBV20-1 and TRBJ1-2; the match to TRBD1 covers 8 bases. The trim removed 2 bases at V and 8 bases at J, leaving 13 bases unmatched. This CDR3 spans 15 amino acids. Germline assignment: CDR1 DFQATT and CDR2 SNEGSKA (reference sequence). In nucleotides, the CDR3 is TGCAGTGCTAGACAAAGGGGACAGGTTATAGGAGGCTACACCTTC. Protein sequence: CSARQRGQVIGGYTF.

The chain combines TRBV7-9 with TRBJ2-5, with TRBD2 matching over 10 bases. Germline CDR1 is SEHNR and CDR2 is FQNEAQ (reference sequence). The CDR3 runs 15 residues. Unmatched junction bases numbered 7, after V lost 7 bases and J lost 2 bases. CDR3 in amino acids: CASNHPGLAQETQYF. In DNA form, the CDR3 reads TGTGCCAGCAACCATCCGGGACTAGCGCAAGAGACCCAGTACTTC.

This clonotype was seen a handful of times. The J gene is TRBJ2-5, the V gene TRBV5-1, with D maybe TRBD1 (5 bases). From germline, CDR1 is SGHRS and CDR2 YFSETQ. Trimming took off 1 base at V and 2 bases at J, with 12 bases between the two ends. CDR3 length: 15 residues. The CDR3: CASSLQGASQETQYF. The CDR3 DNA reads TGCGCCAGCAGCTTGCAGGGTGCCTCTCAAGAGACCCAGTACTTC.

The genes are TRBV12-5 and TRBJ1-2, with TRBD1 as a possible D gene (5 bases). Deletions cut 0 bases from V and 8 bases from J, with 19 bases between. This CDR3 comprises 16 residues. CDR1 and CDR2 from the germline V gene are LGHNT and FRNRAP. The CDR3 sequence: CASGLVPQMGDTGYTF. CDR3 nucleotides: TGTGCTAGTGGTTTGGTACCCCAAATGGGGGATACGGGCTACACCTTC. The variable domain in full, completed from reference TRBV12-5 and TRBJ1-2, reads DARVTQTPRHKVTEMGQEVTMRCQPILGHNTVFWYRQTMMQGLELLAYFRNRAPLDDSGMPKDRFSAEMPDATLATLKIQPSEPRDSAVYFCASGLVPQMGDTGYTFGSGTRLTVV.

In its sample, this clonotype was seen many times. The chain uses TRBV5-1 and TRBJ2-3; D ambiguous. V gave up 1 base and J gave up 6 bases, with 6 bases separating them. There are 12 residues in the CDR3. The germline gives CDR1 SGHRS, CDR2 YFSETQ. The CDR3: CASSLTSDTQYF. The CDR3, as DNA: TGCGCCAGCAGCTTGACTTCGGATACGCAGTATTTT.

The V call is TRBV12-3 or TRBV12-4, the J call TRBJ2-7; TRBD2 matches at 11 bases. After removal of 1 base from V and 4 bases from J, the junction contained 3 bases not matched to a gene. The CDR3 loop spans 15 amino acids. CDR3 nucleotides: TGTGCCAGCAGTTTAGATAGCGGGGGGGCTTACGAGCAGTACTTC. Protein sequence: CASSLDSGGAYEQYF.

The chain recombines TRBV7-9 with TRBJ2-3, with 8 bases lining up with TRBD1. The CDR3 contains 15 residues. CDR1 is SEHNR, CDR2 FQNEAQ, per germline (reference sequence). V dropped 6 bases and J dropped 6; count of bases not matched to a gene: 11. In DNA, the CDR3 is TGTGCCAGCAGTTCCCGGGACAGGCCACTGGATACGCAGTATTTT. Amino acid sequence: CASSSRDRPLDTQYF.

The chain couples TRBV7-2 to TRBJ2-7; a possible D gene is TRBD1 (5 bases). Trimming stripped 6 bases from V and 2 bases from J, with 17 bases between. Germline-derived CDR1 and CDR2 are SGHTA and FQGNSA. The CDR3 covers 15 residues. The CDR3 bases are TGTGCCAGCAGTACCGAAGGGGTTTCCCCCTACGAGCAGTACTTC. It yields the protein CASSTEGVSPYEQYF.

This clonotype turned up a few times. V usage is TRBV12-3 or TRBV12-4 and J usage is TRBJ2-2; 11 nucleotides agree with TRBD2. Losses at the gene ends were 5 bases for V and 4 bases for J; bases not matched to a gene: 6. This CDR3 has 16 residues. In DNA form, the CDR3 reads TGTGCCAGCAGTCCCCTAGCGGGAGGACTCACCGGGGAGCTGTTTTTT. Amino acids: CASSPLAGGLTGELFF.

The rearrangement joins TRBV24-1 to TRBJ2-1, with D hard to call. This CDR3 spans 12 amino acids. V shed 1 base and J shed 14 bases, with 11 bases lying between them. The germline V gene encodes CDR1 KGHDR and CDR2 SFDVKD. Here the CDR3 reads CATSDFSGLKFF. The DNA for the CDR3 is TGTGCCACCAGTGATTTTTCGGGTTTGAAGTTCTTC.

This clonotype was seen a handful of times. This rearrangement joins TRBV7-9 to TRBJ2-7; possibly TRBD1 for D (5 bases). The CDR3 runs to 12 residues. V was trimmed by 4 bases and J by 7 bases, leaving 11 bases between them. CDR1 is SEHNR, CDR2 FQNEAQ, per germline (reference sequence). This chain's CDR3 is CASSSTRQEQYF. DNA of the CDR3: TGTGCCAGCAGCTCGACCCGACAGGAGCAGTACTTC.

The chain couples TRBV6-2 or TRBV6-3 to TRBJ1-3; D not certain. Germline V lookup: CDR1 MNHEY, CDR2 SVGEGT. The CDR3 totals 14 residues. V shed 6 bases and J shed 3 bases, with 12 bases lying between them. CDR3 in amino acids: CASRPARSGNTIYF. DNA of the CDR3: TGTGCCAGCAGACCCGCCAGGAGTGGAAACACCATATATTTT.

This chain joins TRBV5-1 and TRBJ2-5; 8 positions agree with TRBD1. The CDR3 has 14 amino acids. V shed 4 bases and J 5 bases; nucleotides not matched to a gene: 7. CDR1 and CDR2 (germline): SGHRS, YFSETQ. The CDR3 region has the DNA TGCGCCAGCAGCAACGGACAGGGTGGGGAGACCCAGTACTTC. It translates to CASSNGQGGETQYF.

This chain joins TRBV7-8 and TRBJ2-1, with D possibly matching TRBD1 (5 bases). V was trimmed by 1 base and J by 0 bases, leaving 13 bases between them. Germline V gives CDR1 SGHVS, CDR2 FQNEAQ. The CDR3 consists of 17 residues. Written as DNA, the CDR3 is TGTGCCAGCAGCTTAGGGGGCGGATTAAGCTCCTACAATGAGCAGTTCTTC. It codes for CASSLGGGLSSYNEQFF.